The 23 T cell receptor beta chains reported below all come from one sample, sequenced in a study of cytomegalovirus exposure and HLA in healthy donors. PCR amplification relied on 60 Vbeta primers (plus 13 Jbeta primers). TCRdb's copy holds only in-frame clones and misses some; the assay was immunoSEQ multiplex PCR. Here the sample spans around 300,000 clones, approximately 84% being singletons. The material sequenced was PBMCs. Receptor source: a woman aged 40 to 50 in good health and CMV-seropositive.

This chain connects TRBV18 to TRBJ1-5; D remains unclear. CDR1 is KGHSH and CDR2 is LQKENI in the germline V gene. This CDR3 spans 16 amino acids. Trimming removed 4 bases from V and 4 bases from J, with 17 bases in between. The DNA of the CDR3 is TGTGCCAGCTCACTCCTAGGGCCGGGAGGGAATCAGCCCCAGCATTTT. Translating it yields CASSLLGPGGNQPQHF.

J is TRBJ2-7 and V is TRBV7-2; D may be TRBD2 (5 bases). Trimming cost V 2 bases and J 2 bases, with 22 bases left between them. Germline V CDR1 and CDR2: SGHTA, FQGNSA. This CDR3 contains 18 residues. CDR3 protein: CASSLSRALRSFAYEQYF. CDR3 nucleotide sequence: TGTGCCAGCAGCTTATCGCGGGCCCTCAGAAGCTTTGCCTACGAGCAGTACTTC. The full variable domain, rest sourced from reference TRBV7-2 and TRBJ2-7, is GAGVSQSPSNKVTEKGKDVELRCDPISGHTALYWYRQSLGQGLEFLIYFQGNSAPDKSGLPSDRFSAERTGGSVSTLTIQRTQQEDSAVYLCASSLSRALRSFAYEQYFGPGTRLTVT.

CDR3 coding DNA: TGCAGCGCGGATGACAGGGGGAGTGGAGCTTTCTTT. This codes for CSADDRGSGAFF. The V gene is TRBV29-1, the J gene TRBJ1-1, with 9 bases lining up with TRBD1. Losses at the gene ends were 7 bases for V and 10 bases for J; bases not matched to a gene: 10. Germline V lookup: CDR1 SQVTM, CDR2 ANQGSEA. CDR3 length: 12 amino acids.

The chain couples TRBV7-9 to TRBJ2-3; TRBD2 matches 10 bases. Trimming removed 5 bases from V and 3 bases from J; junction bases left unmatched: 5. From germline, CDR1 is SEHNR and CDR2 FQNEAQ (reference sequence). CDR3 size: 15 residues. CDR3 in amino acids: CASSESSGSTDTQYF. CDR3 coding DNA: TGTGCCAGCAGCGAGTCTAGCGGGAGTACAGATACGCAGTATTTT.

The chain's CDR3 is CASRYKGGSGRINEQFF. CDR3 bases: TGTGCCAGCCGATATAAGGGCGGCAGCGGGAGAATAAATGAGCAGTTCTTC. The rearrangement joins TRBV27 to TRBJ2-1, with TRBD2 identical over 8 bases. With V trimmed by 8 bases and J by 7 bases, 19 bases remained unmatched. CDR3 length equals 17 residues. Germline assignment: CDR1 MNHEY and CDR2 SMNVEV (reference sequence).

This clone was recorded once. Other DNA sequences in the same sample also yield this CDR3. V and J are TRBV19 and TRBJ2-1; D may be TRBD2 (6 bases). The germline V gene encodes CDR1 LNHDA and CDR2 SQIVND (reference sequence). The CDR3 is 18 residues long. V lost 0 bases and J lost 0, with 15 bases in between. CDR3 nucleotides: TGTGCCAGTAGTATAGATGGGATAGCGGCCAGCTCCTACAATGAGCAGTTCTTC. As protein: CASSIDGIAASSYNEQFF.

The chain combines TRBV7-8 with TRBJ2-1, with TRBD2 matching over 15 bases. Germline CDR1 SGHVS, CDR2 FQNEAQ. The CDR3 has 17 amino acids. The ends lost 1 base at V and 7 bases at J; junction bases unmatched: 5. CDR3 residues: CASSLDLGTSGRNEQFF. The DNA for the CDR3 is TGTGCCAGCAGCTTAGATTTAGGGACTAGCGGGAGGAATGAGCAGTTCTTC.

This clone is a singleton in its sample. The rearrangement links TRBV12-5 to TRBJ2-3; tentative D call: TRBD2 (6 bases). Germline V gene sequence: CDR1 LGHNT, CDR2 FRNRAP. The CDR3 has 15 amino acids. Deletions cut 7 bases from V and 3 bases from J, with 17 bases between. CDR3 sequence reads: CASALDLGGTDTQYF. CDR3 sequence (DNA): TGTGCTAGTGCCCTCGACCTCGGGGGTACAGATACGCAGTATTTT.

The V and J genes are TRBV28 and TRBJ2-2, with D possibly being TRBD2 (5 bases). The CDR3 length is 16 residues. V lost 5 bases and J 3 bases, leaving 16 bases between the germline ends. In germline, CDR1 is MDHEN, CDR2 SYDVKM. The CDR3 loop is CASSLLRDYYTGELFF. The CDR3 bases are TGTGCCAGCAGTCTCCTGAGAGACTATTACACCGGGGAGCTGTTTTTT.

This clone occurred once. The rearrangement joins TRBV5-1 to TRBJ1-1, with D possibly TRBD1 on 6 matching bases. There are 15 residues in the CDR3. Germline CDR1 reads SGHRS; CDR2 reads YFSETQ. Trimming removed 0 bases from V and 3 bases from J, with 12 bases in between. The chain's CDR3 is CASSLDQGRDTEAFF. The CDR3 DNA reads TGCGCCAGCAGCTTGGACCAGGGGCGGGACACTGAAGCTTTCTTT.

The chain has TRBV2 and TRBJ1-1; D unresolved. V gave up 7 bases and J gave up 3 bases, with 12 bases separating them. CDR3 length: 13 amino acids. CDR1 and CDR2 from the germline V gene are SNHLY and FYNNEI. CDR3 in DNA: TGTGCCAGCACCAAAGAGGGATACACTGAAGCTTTCTTT. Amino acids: CASTKEGYTEAFF.

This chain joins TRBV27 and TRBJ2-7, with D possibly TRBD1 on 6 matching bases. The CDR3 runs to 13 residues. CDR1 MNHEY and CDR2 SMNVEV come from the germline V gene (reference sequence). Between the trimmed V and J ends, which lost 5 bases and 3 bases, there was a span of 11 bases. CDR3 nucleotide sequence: TGTGCCAGCAGTCCCGCCAGGGGCTACGAGCAGTACTTC. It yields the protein CASSPARGYEQYF.

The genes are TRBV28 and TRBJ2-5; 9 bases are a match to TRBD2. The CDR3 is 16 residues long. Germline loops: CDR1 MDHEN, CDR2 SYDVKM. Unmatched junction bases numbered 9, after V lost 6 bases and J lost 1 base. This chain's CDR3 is CASSIRGLAGQETQYF. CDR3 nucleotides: TGTGCCAGCAGCATAAGGGGACTAGCAGGCCAAGAGACCCAGTACTTC.

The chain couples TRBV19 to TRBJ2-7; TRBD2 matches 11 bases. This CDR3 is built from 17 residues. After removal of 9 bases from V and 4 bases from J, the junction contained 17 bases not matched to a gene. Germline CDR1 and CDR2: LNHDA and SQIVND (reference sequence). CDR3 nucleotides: TGTGCCAGCGCCGGGACTAGCGGTTGGCCAGGTAATTACGAGCAGTACTTC. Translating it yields CASAGTSGWPGNYEQYF.

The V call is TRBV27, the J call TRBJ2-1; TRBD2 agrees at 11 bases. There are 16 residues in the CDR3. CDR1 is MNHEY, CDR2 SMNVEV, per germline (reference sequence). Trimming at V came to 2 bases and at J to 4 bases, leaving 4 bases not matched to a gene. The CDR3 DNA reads TGTGCCAGCAGTTTAATGGCTAGCGGGGGGTACAATGAGCAGTTCTTC. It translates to CASSLMASGGYNEQFF.

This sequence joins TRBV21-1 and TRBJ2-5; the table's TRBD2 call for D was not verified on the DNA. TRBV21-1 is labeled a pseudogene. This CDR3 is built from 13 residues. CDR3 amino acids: CASSTTGWETQYF. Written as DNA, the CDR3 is TGTGCCAGCAGCACCACGGGGTGGGAGACCCAGTACTTC.

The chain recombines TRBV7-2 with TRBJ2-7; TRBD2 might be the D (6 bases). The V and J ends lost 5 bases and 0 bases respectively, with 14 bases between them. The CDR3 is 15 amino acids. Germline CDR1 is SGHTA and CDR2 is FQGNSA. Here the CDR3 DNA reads TGTGCCAGCAGCGCGGGAATGGGACGCTCCTACGAGCAGTACTTC. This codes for CASSAGMGRSYEQYF.

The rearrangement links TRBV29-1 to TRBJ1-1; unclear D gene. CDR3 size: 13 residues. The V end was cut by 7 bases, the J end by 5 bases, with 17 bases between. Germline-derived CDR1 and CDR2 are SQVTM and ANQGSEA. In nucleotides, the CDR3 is TGCAGCGGACGAGGTGGGGAGTGGACTGAAGCTTTCTTT. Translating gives CSGRGGEWTEAFF.

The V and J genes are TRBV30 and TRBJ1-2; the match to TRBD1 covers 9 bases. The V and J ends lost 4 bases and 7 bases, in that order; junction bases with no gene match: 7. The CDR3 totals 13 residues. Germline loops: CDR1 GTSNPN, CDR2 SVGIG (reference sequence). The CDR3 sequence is CAWTGTGTSGYTF. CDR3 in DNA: TGTGCCTGGACCGGGACAGGGACCTCTGGCTACACCTTC.

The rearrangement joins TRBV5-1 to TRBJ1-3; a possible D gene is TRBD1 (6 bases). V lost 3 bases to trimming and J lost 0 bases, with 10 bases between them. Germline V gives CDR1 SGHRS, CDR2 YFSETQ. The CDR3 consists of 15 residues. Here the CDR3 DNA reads TGCGCCAGCAGCTGGGACATTGACTCTGGAAACACCATATATTTT. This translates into CASSWDIDSGNTIYF.

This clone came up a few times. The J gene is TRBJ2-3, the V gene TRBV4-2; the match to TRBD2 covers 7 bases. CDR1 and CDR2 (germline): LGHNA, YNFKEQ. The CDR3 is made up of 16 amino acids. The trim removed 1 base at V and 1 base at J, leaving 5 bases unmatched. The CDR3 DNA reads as TGTGCCAGCAGCCAAGGTTTTACTAGCGGCACAGATACGCAGTATTTT. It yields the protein CASSQGFTSGTDTQYF.

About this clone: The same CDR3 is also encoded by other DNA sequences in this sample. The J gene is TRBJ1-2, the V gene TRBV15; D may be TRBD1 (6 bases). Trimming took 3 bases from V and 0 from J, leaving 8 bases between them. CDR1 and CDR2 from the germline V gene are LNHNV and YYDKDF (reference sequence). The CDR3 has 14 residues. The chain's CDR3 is CATSRTGANYGYTF. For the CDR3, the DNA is TGTGCCACCAGCAGGACAGGAGCTAACTATGGCTACACCTTC. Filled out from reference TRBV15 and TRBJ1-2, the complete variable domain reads DAMVIQNPRYQVTQFGKPVTLSCSQTLNHNVMYWYQQKSSQAPKLLFHYYDKDFNNEADTPDNFQSRRPNTSFCFLDIRSPGLGDTAMYLCATSRTGANYGYTFGSGTRLTVV.

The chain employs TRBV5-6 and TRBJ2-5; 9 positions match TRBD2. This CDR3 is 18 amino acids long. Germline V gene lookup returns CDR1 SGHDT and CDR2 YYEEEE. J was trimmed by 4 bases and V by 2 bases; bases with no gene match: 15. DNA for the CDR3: TGTGCCAGCAGCTTTTTGTACCCTAGCGGGAAGGTTCCAGAGACCCAGTACTTC. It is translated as CASSFLYPSGKVPETQYF. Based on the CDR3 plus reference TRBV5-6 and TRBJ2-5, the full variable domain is DAGVTQSPTHLIKTRGQQVTLRCSPKSGHDTVSWYQQALGQGPQFIFQYYEEEERQRGNFPDRFSGHQFPNYSSELNVNALLLGDSALYLCASSFLYPSGKVPETQYFGPGTRLLVL.